Each of the 31 T cell receptor beta chains below was sequenced from the same sample in a study of cytotoxic CD8 clonotypes in ibrutinib-treated CLL. Produced via immunoSEQ multiplex PCR; TCRdb's table is partial and in-frame only. The profile covers roughly 30,000 clones, with 76% appearing a single time and 51% taken by the ten largest. Sequences were derived from PBMCs, sampled after 36 months of ibrutinib treatment. The receptors here all came from a human donor with chronic lymphocytic leukemia.

DNA for the CDR3: TGTGCCAGCAAAGGGATTTACGAGCAGTACTTC. This codes for CASKGIYEQYF. The gene calls are TRBV6-6 and TRBJ2-7; D gene ambiguous. CDR3 length: 11 amino acids. V shed 7 bases and J shed 4 bases, with 8 bases lying between them. CDR1 is MNHNY, CDR2 SVGAGI, per germline (reference sequence).

This clone has only one observation. CDR3 in amino acids: CASSLDFRRGYGNTIYF. The CDR3 DNA is TGTGCCAGCAGCTTAGATTTTCGCAGGGGATACGGAAACACCATATATTTT. The chain is built from TRBV13 and TRBJ1-3; D may be TRBD1 (6 bases). The V and J ends lost 1 base and 4 bases respectively, with 17 bases between them. CDR3 length: 17 residues. Germline CDR1 PRHDT, CDR2 FYEKMQ (reference sequence).

The chain carries TRBV6-6 and TRBJ1-2; D uncertain. The CDR3 totals 15 residues. Per germline, CDR1 MNHNY and CDR2 SVGAGI (reference sequence). The V gene lost 0 bases and the J gene lost 2 bases, with 10 bases spanning the gap. The CDR3 bases are TGTGCCAGCAGTTACTCGGAGTGGTCCAACTATGGCTACACCTTC. Its translation is CASSYSEWSNYGYTF.

The chain combines TRBV5-6 with TRBJ1-3; D is undetermined. CDR3 length equals 17 residues. Trimming pared 0 bases from V and 0 bases from J, leaving 13 bases between. CDR1 and CDR2 from the germline V gene are SGHDT and YYEEEE. This CDR3 is CASSLVSYASSGNTIYF. DNA of the CDR3: TGTGCCAGCAGCTTGGTTAGCTACGCCTCCTCTGGAAACACCATATATTTT.

The chain is built from TRBV7-3 and TRBJ1-1; TRBD1 aligns across 8 bases. With V trimmed by 5 bases and J by 5 bases, 4 bases remained unmatched. The CDR3 sequence is 13 residues long. Germline V gives CDR1 SGHTA, CDR2 FQGTGA. In nucleotides, the CDR3 is TGTGCCAGCAGCCAGGACAGGGTAACTGAAGCTTTCTTT. It encodes CASSQDRVTEAFF.

The chain employs TRBV4-1 and TRBJ1-2; unclear D gene. Germline V CDR1 and CDR2: MGHRA, YSYEKL. V shed 0 bases and J shed 5 bases, with 10 bases lying between them. This CDR3 region has 14 residues. The CDR3 DNA follows: TGCGCCAGCAGCCAAGAGCGGGCGGCATATGGCTACACCTTC. Translation: CASSQERAAYGYTF.

A single count supports this clone. The chain links TRBV7-6 to TRBJ1-2, with a tentative D call TRBD1 (6 bases). The CDR3 sequence is 12 residues long. CDR1 is SGHVS and CDR2 is FNYEAQ in the germline V gene. Trimming shortened V by 2 bases and J by 7 bases, and 8 bases separated the two germline ends. CDR3 loop: CASSLLQGGYTF. In DNA, the CDR3 is TGTGCCAGCAGCTTATTACAGGGTGGCTACACCTTC. The full variable domain, its missing parts supplied by reference TRBV7-6 and TRBJ1-2, is GAGVSQSPRYKVTKRGQDVALRCDPISGHVSLYWYRQALGQGPEFLTYFNYEAQQDKSGLPNDRFSAERPEGSISTLTIQRTEQRDSAMYRCASSLLQGGYTFGSGTRLTVV.

The rearrangement joins TRBV19 to TRBJ1-4; the D gene is possibly TRBD1 (6 bases). The CDR3 loop spans 15 amino acids. Germline V gene sequence: CDR1 LNHDA, CDR2 SQIVND (reference sequence). V lost 5 bases and J 8 bases, leaving 18 bases between the germline ends. The CDR3 loop reads CASSLLGGASEKLFF. The CDR3, as DNA: TGTGCCAGTAGTCTCCTGGGGGGGGCATCGGAAAAACTGTTTTTT.

DNA of the CDR3: TGTGCCAGCAGTTTCTCAATCCGGGGGAACACTGAAGCTTTCTTT. Its protein product is CASSFSIRGNTEAFF. This rearrangement joins TRBV27 to TRBJ1-1; no clear D gene. Germline CDR1 is MNHEY and CDR2 is SMNVEV (reference sequence). The CDR3 covers 15 residues. V dropped 3 bases and J dropped 1 base, with 12 bases sitting between them.

The chain joins TRBV5-6 to TRBJ2-5; D gene ambiguous. CDR3 length: 12 residues. The germline gives CDR1 SGHDT, CDR2 YYEEEE. V was pared by 2 bases and J by 3 bases, with 5 bases between. CDR3 bases: TGTGCCAGCAGCTTCGACGAAGAGACCCAGTACTTC. Translating it yields CASSFDEETQYF.

The chain has TRBV6-6 and TRBJ2-7; 7 nucleotides match TRBD2. This CDR3 spans 15 amino acids. Trimming took 2 bases from V and 5 from J; bases not matched to a gene: 9. The germline V gene has CDR1 MNHNY and CDR2 SVGAGI (reference sequence). CDR3 sequence (DNA): TGTGCCAGCAGTTACGGGGGGGACCCTGTCAACGAGCAGTACTTC. Its protein is CASSYGGDPVNEQYF.

This clone was recorded at least ten times. The V gene is TRBV7-9, the J gene TRBJ2-3; D gene unclear. The ends were cut back, 1 base at V and 7 bases at J, with 6 bases in the middle. The CDR3 has 12 amino acids. The germline V gene has CDR1 SEHNR and CDR2 FQNEAQ (reference sequence). CDR3 in amino acids: CASSLGVNTQYF. The CDR3 DNA reads TGTGCCAGCAGCTTAGGAGTCAATACGCAGTATTTT.

The J gene is TRBJ1-5, the V gene TRBV5-1; possibly TRBD1 for D (5 bases). V gave up 0 bases and J gave up 6 bases, with 10 bases separating them. Germline lookup yields CDR1 SGHRS and CDR2 YFSETQ. This CDR3 spans 14 amino acids. In DNA, the CDR3 is TGCGCCAGCAGCTTGGCAGGGATGGGTCAGCCCCAGCATTTT. Amino acid sequence: CASSLAGMGQPQHF.

The J gene is TRBJ2-7, the V gene TRBV2; D is unclear. The CDR3 is 15 residues long. Germline-derived CDR1 and CDR2 are SNHLY and FYNNEI. Trimming left V 3 bases short and J 0 bases short, with 12 bases between. The CDR3 reads CASSDLVTASYEQYF. The CDR3 DNA sequence: TGTGCCAGCAGTGATTTGGTGACTGCCTCCTACGAGCAGTACTTC.

The chain links TRBV2 to TRBJ2-2; 9 bases are shared with TRBD2. Germline CDR1 and CDR2: SNHLY and FYNNEI. The CDR3 runs to 18 residues. V lost 2 bases to trimming and J lost 0 bases; unmatched junction nucleotides: 7. CDR3 amino acids: CASSERLAGAANTGELFF. In DNA form, the CDR3 reads TGTGCCAGCAGTGAACGGTTAGCGGGGGCCGCGAACACCGGGGAGCTGTTTTTT.

The chain employs TRBV10-3 and TRBJ1-2; D is unclear. From germline, CDR1 is ENHRY and CDR2 SYGVKD. The germline V and J ends were trimmed by 3 bases and 8 bases, with 4 bases remaining between them. The CDR3 length is 10 residues. The CDR3 coding sequence is TGTGCCATCAGTGATGGCGGCTACACCTTC. Its protein is CAISDGGYTF.

The CDR3 reads CASSLQGTDTQYF. The CDR3 coding sequence is TGCGCCAGCAGCCTACAGGGCACAGATACGCAGTATTTT. The chain uses TRBV5-1 and TRBJ2-3; D is possibly TRBD1 (5 bases). The CDR3 covers 13 residues. V dropped 4 bases and J dropped 1 base, with 7 bases sitting between them. The germline gives CDR1 SGHRS, CDR2 YFSETQ.

This chain joins TRBV30 and TRBJ1-1, with D maybe TRBD1 (6 bases). Germline V gives CDR1 GTSNPN, CDR2 SVGIG (reference sequence). V was cut by 1 base and J by 3 bases, with 6 bases left in between. CDR3 size: 12 residues. DNA for the CDR3: TGTGCCTGGAGTGGGACAGACACTGAAGCTTTCTTT. It is translated as CAWSGTDTEAFF.

The V gene is TRBV4-1, the J gene TRBJ1-4; D remains unclear. The ends were cut back, 1 base at V and 7 bases at J, with 13 bases in the middle. CDR3 length: 15 amino acids. Per the germline V gene, CDR1 is MGHRA and CDR2 is YSYEKL. The CDR3 coding sequence is TGCGCCAGCAGCCAAGTAGGCAGGCCGGGTGAAAAACTGTTTTTT. Encoded protein: CASSQVGRPGEKLFF.

The rearrangement joins TRBV9 to TRBJ2-1; 11 bases are a match to TRBD2. Trimming removed 3 bases from V and 4 bases from J; junction bases left unmatched: 6. CDR3 length: 16 residues. Germline loops: CDR1 SGDLS, CDR2 YYNGEE. The CDR3, as DNA: TGTGCCAGCAGCGGAATAGCGGGGGGGATGTACAATGAGCAGTTCTTC. Its protein is CASSGIAGGMYNEQFF. The entire variable domain, with the rest obtained from reference TRBV9 and TRBJ2-1, is as follows: DSGVTQTPKHLITATGQRVTLRCSPRSGDLSVYWYQQSLDQGLQFLIQYYNGEERAKGNILERFSAQQFPDLHSELNLSSLELGDSALYFCASSGIAGGMYNEQFFGPGTRLTVL.

This clone has only a few counts. V gene TRBV11-2 combines with J gene TRBJ1-6; D not certain. The V end was cut by 8 bases, the J end by 7 bases, with 15 bases between. Looked up from germline, CDR1 is SGHAT and CDR2 is FQNNGV. The CDR3 covers 14 residues. CDR3 amino acids: CASSPRQANSPLHF. The CDR3 region has the DNA TGTGCCAGCTCCCCTCGGCAGGCCAATTCACCCCTCCACTTT.

V is TRBV7-9 and J is TRBJ2-1, with 14 bases lining up with TRBD2. The V and J ends lost 5 bases and 5 bases, in that order; junction bases with no gene match: 5. Per the germline V gene, CDR1 is SEHNR and CDR2 is FQNEAQ (reference sequence). The CDR3 consists of 16 residues. The DNA for the CDR3 is TGTGCCAGCAGCCTACCGGGACTAGCGGGGGACAATGAGCAGTTCTTC. It encodes CASSLPGLAGDNEQFF.

The chain is built from TRBV29-1 and TRBJ1-4; D gene ambiguous. With 6 bases removed from V and 0 bases from J, the gap between germline ends came to 8 bases. In germline, CDR1 is SQVTM, CDR2 ANQGSEA. The CDR3 is 13 amino acids. The chain's CDR3 is CSVYGATNEKLFF. In DNA form, the CDR3 reads TGCAGCGTGTACGGAGCAACTAATGAAAAACTGTTTTTT.

V usage is TRBV7-3 and J usage is TRBJ2-1, with 10 nucleotides matching TRBD1. V trimming: 5 bases; J trimming: 6 bases; junction bases outside the gene matches: 4. Germline V gene data show CDR1 as SGHTA and CDR2 as FQGTGA. CDR3 length: 14 amino acids. The DNA of the CDR3 is TGTGCCAGCAGCCTAGGACAGGGGGTCAATGAGCAGTTCTTC. It codes for CASSLGQGVNEQFF.

The chain's CDR3 is CSAKGDEAFF. The CDR3 coding sequence is TGCAGTGCTAAGGGGGACGAAGCTTTCTTT. The chain employs TRBV20-1 and TRBJ1-1, with D perhaps matching TRBD1 (6 bases). The CDR3 covers 10 residues. The V end lost 4 bases, the J end lost 8 bases, and 8 bases lay between the germline ends. Germline V lookup: CDR1 DFQATT, CDR2 SNEGSKA (reference sequence).

The CDR3 is CASSDRLAGPSTFF. In nucleotides, the CDR3 is TGCGCCAGCAGTGATCGACTAGCGGGGCCATCAACGTTCTTC. The rearrangement links TRBV10-2 to TRBJ2-1; 11 bases align to TRBD2. The V segment lost 3 bases and the J segment 15 bases; nucleotides outside the gene matches: 10. CDR1 and CDR2 from the germline V gene are WSHSY and SAAADI. CDR3 length: 14 amino acids.

J is TRBJ1-1 and V is TRBV6-5; 7 positions match TRBD1. The CDR3 is 14 residues long. Germline V gene lookup returns CDR1 MNHEY and CDR2 SVGAGI. The V and J ends lost 6 bases and 8 bases, in that order; junction bases with no gene match: 12. The CDR3 sequence: CASRRGPGQLEAFF. CDR3 DNA sequence: TGTGCCAGCAGGCGAGGACCGGGACAGTTGGAAGCTTTCTTT.

The chain uses TRBV2 and TRBJ1-2; D is ambiguous. V gave up 1 base and J gave up 8 bases, with 8 bases separating them. There are 12 residues in the CDR3. CDR1 is SNHLY and CDR2 is FYNNEI in the germline V gene. CDR3 in amino acids: CASSEGVLGYTF. As DNA, the CDR3 is TGTGCCAGCAGTGAAGGAGTCCTAGGCTACACCTTC. Together with reference TRBV2 and TRBJ1-2, the CDR3 gives the full variable domain: EPEVTQTPSHQVTQMGQEVILRCVPISNHLYFYWYRQILGQKVEFLVSFYNNEISEKSEIFDDQFSVERPDGSNFTLKIRSTKLEDSAMYFCASSEGVLGYTFGSGTRLTVV.

CDR3 DNA sequence: TGCGCCAGCAGCCTGAACTGGGACTACGCAGGCCAAGAGACCCAGTACTTC. Translation: CASSLNWDYAGQETQYF. The V and J genes are TRBV5-1 and TRBJ2-5; 7 bases align to TRBD2. With V trimmed by 4 bases and J by 1 base, 13 bases remained unmatched. This CDR3 has 17 residues. Germline CDR1 SGHRS, CDR2 YFSETQ.

This chain connects TRBV20-1 to TRBJ2-3; no reliable D call. The ends were cut back, 5 bases at V and 7 bases at J, with 10 bases in the middle. The CDR3 length is 11 residues. The germline V gene encodes CDR1 DFQATT and CDR2 SNEGSKA (reference sequence). The CDR3 DNA is TGCAGTGCTCAACCGGATAATACGCAGTATTTT. Its protein is CSAQPDNTQYF.

This chain links TRBV19 with TRBJ1-1, with a weak D call TRBD1 (6 bases). Trimming removed 9 bases at V and 2 bases at J, with 10 bases between. This CDR3 has 12 amino acids. Germline V CDR1 and CDR2: LNHDA, SQIVND (reference sequence). The DNA of the CDR3 is TGTGCCAGCAGGGACATAAACACTGAAGCTTTCTTT. The encoded protein is CASRDINTEAFF.